The 8 T cell receptor beta chains listed next were all sequenced from one sample in a study of blood T cells in healthy people across ages. For the second PCR, which ran for 7 to 11 cycles, a sample-barcoded 5' primer and a J-beta primer mix were used. TCRdb re-analysed the 5' RACE reads in MiXCR, keeping a single row per CDR3 protein. This repertoire shows around 900,000 distinct CDR3 sequences, roughly half found once; its top ten account for over 20%. The material sequenced was blood. The source is a woman aged 60-75 years in good health.

The chain recombines TRBV12-3 or TRBV12-4 with TRBJ2-3; D possibly uses TRBD1 or TRBD2 (5 bases each). This CDR3 has 16 residues. The V end lost 8 bases, the J end lost 1 base, and 19 bases lay between the germline ends. This chain's CDR3 is CASSKRGGPRTDTQYF. In nucleotides, the CDR3 is TGTGCCAGCTCAAAACGGGGCGGACCACGCACAGATACGCAGTATTTT.

This clonotype was recorded a few times. The J gene is TRBJ2-4, the V gene TRBV6-6; 11 bases agree with TRBD2. V was clipped by 6 bases and J by 7 bases; unmatched bases: 8. This CDR3 is built from 15 residues. Germline values: CDR1 MNHNY, CDR2 SVGAGI (reference sequence). CDR3 sequence reads: CASSPSGRRDNIQYF. As DNA, the CDR3 is TGTGCCAGCAGCCCTAGCGGGAGGAGAGACAACATTCAGTACTTC.

The chain links TRBV12-3 or TRBV12-4 to TRBJ2-5, with 9 bases lining up with TRBD1. This CDR3 is built from 16 residues. V shed 5 bases, J shed 4 bases, and the junction held 11 bases outside the gene matches. The CDR3 protein is CASSNSPGTGTETQYF. CDR3 sequence (DNA): TGTGCCAGCAGTAATTCCCCCGGGACAGGGACAGAGACCCAGTACTTC.

The chain carries TRBV29-1 and TRBJ2-5; a weak D match, TRBD1 (6 bases). Trimming shortened V by 6 bases and J by 2 bases, and 13 bases separated the two germline ends. Per the germline V gene, CDR1 is SQVTM and CDR2 is ANQGSEA. The CDR3 runs to 13 residues. For the CDR3, the DNA is TGCAGCGTCCCTGGGGACACTCAAGAGACCCAGTACTTC. Translated: CSVPGDTQETQYF.

This clonotype was seen a few times. In DNA, the CDR3 is TGTGCCATCAGACCGGGACACAACTATGGCTACACCTTC. Protein product: CAIRPGHNYGYTF. V gene TRBV10-3 combines with J gene TRBJ1-2; a possible D gene is TRBD1 (6 bases). V shed 6 bases and J shed 2 bases, with 10 bases lying between them. In germline, CDR1 is ENHRY, CDR2 SYGVKD. The length of the CDR3 is 13 residues.

Comment on this clonotype: A junction end diverges from the germline sequence, so it may reflect a read error. The chain combines TRBV29-1 with TRBJ2-7; 11 bases agree with TRBD2. The tail of the sequence fits TRBJ2-5 better, so the J call may be wrong. Germline CDR1 and CDR2: SQVTM and ANQGSEA. CDR3 length: 17 amino acids. The CDR3 DNA reads TGCAGCGCTGAACTAAAGGTAGCGGGAGGGCCATCAGAGACCCAGTACTTC. Translating it yields CSAELKVAGGPSETQYF.

This clonotype occurred a few times. Relative to the germline gene, one junction end is altered; a read error may explain this. The rearrangement links TRBV27 to TRBJ2-7; 9 positions match TRBD1. CDR3 length: 15 residues. The germline V gene encodes CDR1 MNHEY and CDR2 SMNVEV (reference sequence). The CDR3 region has the DNA TGTGCCAGCAGCTTATCGCCGGGACAGGGCTACGAGCAGTACTTC. Residues: CASSLSPGQGYEQYF.

This clonotype was seen a single time. This chain joins TRBV11-2 and TRBJ2-7, with 11 bases fitting TRBD2. After removal of 7 bases from V and 4 bases from J, the junction contained 24 bases not matched to a gene. Germline assignment: CDR1 SGHAT and CDR2 FQNNGV. This CDR3 is built from 20 residues. In DNA, the CDR3 is TGTGCCAGCACCCTGAGGAGGAAGACTAGCGGGGCCCTGGGAGAGTACGAGCAGTACTTC. Translating gives CASTLRRKTSGALGEYEQYF.